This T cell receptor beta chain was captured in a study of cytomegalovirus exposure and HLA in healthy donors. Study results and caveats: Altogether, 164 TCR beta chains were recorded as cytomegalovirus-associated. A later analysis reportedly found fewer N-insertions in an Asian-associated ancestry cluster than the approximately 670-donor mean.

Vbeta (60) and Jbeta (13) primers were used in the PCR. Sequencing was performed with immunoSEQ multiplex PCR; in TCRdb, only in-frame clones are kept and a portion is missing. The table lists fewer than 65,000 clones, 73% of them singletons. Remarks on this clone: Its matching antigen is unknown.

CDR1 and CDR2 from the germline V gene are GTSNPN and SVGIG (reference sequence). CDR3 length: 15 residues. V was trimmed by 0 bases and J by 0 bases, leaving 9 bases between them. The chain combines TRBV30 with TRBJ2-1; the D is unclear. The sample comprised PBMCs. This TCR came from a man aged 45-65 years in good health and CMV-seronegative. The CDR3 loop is CAWSVSSSSYNEQFF. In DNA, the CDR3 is TGTGCCTGGAGTGTATCTTCGAGCTCCTACAATGAGCAGTTCTTC.